What follows are 25 T cell receptor beta chains derived from one specimen sequenced in a study of cytomegalovirus exposure and HLA in healthy donors listed by TCRdb under 2017. Libraries were made using the immunoSEQ multiplex PCR assay. For the multiplex PCR, a mixture combining 60 forward primers for TCR Vbeta segments and 13 reverse primers for TCR Jbeta segments was used. TCRdb limited this immuneACCESS table to in-frame rearrangements with V and J called. A share of clones is missing; checked studies link under half to unresolved V genes, and the rest is unexplained. Here the sample has about 260,000 clones; around 65% occur a single time. The ten most abundant clones make up under 3% of the sample. Sequencing was performed on PBMCs. Receptor source: a female donor in good health and CMV-seronegative.

This chain connects TRBV19 to TRBJ2-7; D is possibly TRBD2 (8 bases). The CDR3 is 14 residues long. V gave up 6 bases and J gave up 2 bases, with 14 bases separating them. The germline gives CDR1 LNHDA, CDR2 SQIVND (reference sequence). Written as DNA, the CDR3 is TGTGCCAGTAGCGGGACTAGGGGGCCCTACGAGCAGTACTTC. Protein product: CASSGTRGPYEQYF.

The chain recombines TRBV6-5 with TRBJ2-1; TRBD1 aligns across 9 bases. CDR3 length equals 14 residues. CDR1 and CDR2 (germline): MNHEY, SVGAGI. V gave up 2 bases and J gave up 6 bases; unmatched junction bases: 2. For the CDR3, the DNA is TGTGCCAGCAGTTACCGACAGGGGGGCAATGAGCAGTTCTTC. It encodes CASSYRQGGNEQFF.

V gene TRBV11-3 combines with J gene TRBJ2-1; D is possibly TRBD2 (6 bases). The CDR3 runs to 16 residues. Germline V gene data show CDR1 as SGHNT and CDR2 as YENEEA. Trimming left V 0 bases short and J 8 bases short, with 17 bases between. As DNA, the CDR3 is TGTGCCAGCAGCTTAGACCCATGGGGAGGACCCGATGAGCAGTTCTTC. As protein: CASSLDPWGGPDEQFF.

The chain carries TRBV23-1 and TRBJ1-1; 8 nucleotides align to TRBD1. TRBV23-1 is an open reading frame whose function is uncertain. The CDR3 extends over 13 amino acids. V shed 8 bases, J shed 0 bases, and the junction held 2 bases outside the gene matches. The CDR3 nucleotides are TGCGCCAGCGGACAGGGCCTGAACACTGAAGCTTTCTTT. Its translation is CASGQGLNTEAFF.

The gene calls are TRBV5-1 and TRBJ2-5; the match to TRBD1 covers 12 bases. With V trimmed by 3 bases and J by 5 bases, 8 bases remained unmatched. The CDR3 totals 16 residues. Germline lookup yields CDR1 SGHRS and CDR2 YFSETQ. The CDR3 reads CASSYTGTGGRETQYF. The CDR3 region has the DNA TGCGCCAGCAGCTACACCGGGACAGGGGGCCGGGAGACCCAGTACTTC.

The chain couples TRBV5-1 to TRBJ2-1, with a possible D match to TRBD2 (5 bases). The CDR3 covers 16 residues. Trimming took 4 bases from V and 8 from J, leaving 22 bases between them. Per the germline V gene, CDR1 is SGHRS and CDR2 is YFSETQ. CDR3 sequence reads: CASSRGKGSAVDEQFF. The CDR3 bases are TGCGCCAGCAGCCGCGGCAAAGGTAGCGCAGTCGATGAGCAGTTCTTC.

The V and J genes are TRBV19 and TRBJ2-1; TRBD2 matches at 9 bases. Germline V gene lookup returns CDR1 LNHDA and CDR2 SQIVND (reference sequence). The CDR3 has 12 residues. Here the CDR3 reads CSLRLADNEQFF. The CDR3 DNA sequence: TGTTCCCTTCGACTAGCGGACAATGAGCAGTTCTTC.

V usage is TRBV19 and J usage is TRBJ1-5, with 7 bases that match TRBD1. In germline, CDR1 is LNHDA, CDR2 SQIVND (reference sequence). The CDR3 consists of 12 residues. V lost 2 bases and J lost 9; bases outside the gene matches: 1. CDR3 nucleotides: TGTGCCAGTAGTATATCAGGGGGGCCCCAGCATTTT. Residues: CASSISGGPQHF.

The chain couples TRBV4-1 to TRBJ1-4; 9 positions match TRBD1. This CDR3 has 15 amino acids. Trimming at V came to 1 base and at J to 6 bases, leaving 3 bases not matched to a gene. Germline CDR1 reads MGHRA; CDR2 reads YSYEKL. The CDR3 region is CASSQVDRGDEKLFF. The CDR3 DNA is TGCGCCAGCAGCCAAGTGGACAGGGGAGATGAAAAACTGTTTTTT.

The table lists this clone with a few counts. This chain joins TRBV28 and TRBJ1-3, with D perhaps TRBD1 (6 bases). This CDR3 has 16 residues. Trimming removed 5 bases at V and 3 bases at J, with 17 bases between. Germline V gene data show CDR1 as MDHEN and CDR2 as SYDVKM. This CDR3 reads CASSPPGGASGNTIYF. As DNA, the CDR3 is TGTGCCAGCAGTCCGCCGGGGGGGGCGAGTGGAAACACCATATATTTT.

The sample holds a few counts of this clone. This rearrangement joins TRBV6-6 to TRBJ2-7; 10 nucleotides align to TRBD1. The germline CDR1 and CDR2 sequences are MNHNY and SVGAGI (reference sequence). The ends lost 8 bases at V and 4 bases at J; junction bases unmatched: 2. This CDR3 comprises 12 residues. CDR3 loop: CASQGQGYEQYF. CDR3 in DNA: TGTGCCAGCCAGGGACAGGGGTACGAGCAGTACTTC.

V usage is TRBV6-1 and J usage is TRBJ1-5, with 11 bases matching TRBD1. The germline CDR1 and CDR2 sequences are MNHNS and SASEGT. This CDR3 comprises 16 residues. Germline trimming cut 3 bases from V and 8 bases from J; bases unmatched to any gene: 9. CDR3 coding DNA: TGTGCCAGCAGTGAGCGGGACAGGGGGAAAGGTGAGCCCCAGCATTTT. Amino acids: CASSERDRGKGEPQHF.

Comment on this clone: One end of the junction does not line up with germline, which may come from a read error. The chain carries TRBV7-9 and TRBJ1-2, with D maybe TRBD1 (5 bases). The CDR3 loop spans 13 amino acids. Germline V gene data show CDR1 as SEHNR and CDR2 as FQNEAQ (reference sequence). This CDR3 is CSSSLLDSYGYTF. The CDR3 bases are TGTTCCAGCAGCCTCCTAGACAGCTATGGCTACACCTTC.

J is TRBJ2-5 and V is TRBV19; 10 nucleotides agree with TRBD2. The CDR3 is made up of 15 amino acids. Germline trimming cut 5 bases from V and 5 bases from J; bases unmatched to any gene: 8. Per germline, CDR1 LNHDA and CDR2 SQIVND (reference sequence). This chain's CDR3 is CASSEAGGPWETQYF. The CDR3 DNA reads TGTGCCAGTAGTGAAGCGGGAGGGCCGTGGGAGACCCAGTACTTC.

The CDR3 spells CASRLGHMNTEAFF. In DNA form, the CDR3 reads TGTGCCAGCAGGTTGGGGCATATGAACACTGAAGCTTTCTTT. The chain carries TRBV7-9 and TRBJ1-1; a possible D gene is TRBD1 (5 bases). The CDR3 length is 14 residues. V lost 6 bases and J lost 0, with 11 bases in between. Germline lookup yields CDR1 SEHNR and CDR2 FQNEAQ (reference sequence).

This sequence joins TRBV5-1 and TRBJ1-1, with 7 bases matching TRBD1. CDR3 size: 14 residues. Germline CDR1 and CDR2: SGHRS and YFSETQ. V shed 2 bases, J shed 4 bases, and the junction held 5 bases outside the gene matches. CDR3 sequence (DNA): TGCGCCAGCAGCTTAGGGACAGTCTCCACTGAAGCTTTCTTT. Amino acid sequence: CASSLGTVSTEAFF.

The chain links TRBV7-2 to TRBJ1-2; tentative D call: TRBD1 (6 bases). The CDR3 covers 17 residues. Per germline, CDR1 SGHTA and CDR2 FQGNSA. The ends were cut back, 2 bases at V and 4 bases at J, with 20 bases in the middle. The CDR3 sequence: CASSLYSAGGPVYGYTF. As DNA, the CDR3 is TGTGCCAGCAGCTTATACTCTGCGGGGGGGCCAGTCTATGGCTACACCTTC.

The V gene is TRBV4-1, the J gene TRBJ2-2, with a possible D match to TRBD2 (5 bases). Trimming pared 4 bases from V and 0 bases from J, leaving 12 bases between. Germline V gene sequence: CDR1 MGHRA, CDR2 YSYEKL. The CDR3 loop spans 16 amino acids. The CDR3, as DNA: TGCGCCAGCAGCCCCTTGCGGGCCCCGAACACCGGGGAGCTGTTTTTT. It yields the protein CASSPLRAPNTGELFF.

V gene TRBV6-4 combines with J gene TRBJ2-3; perhaps TRBD1 as D (5 bases). V was clipped by 2 bases and J by 4 bases, with 16 bases between them. Germline V lookup: CDR1 MRHNA, CDR2 SNTAGT. CDR3 size: 16 residues. Written as DNA, the CDR3 is TGTGCCAGCAGTGACGGAAAGGACAATTTCCCAGATACGCAGTATTTT. This codes for CASSDGKDNFPDTQYF.

This clone has a handful of counts. J is TRBJ2-3 and V is TRBV6-1; 8 nucleotides line up with TRBD2. The CDR3 is made up of 16 amino acids. Germline V gene data show CDR1 as MNHNS and CDR2 as SASEGT. V lost 4 bases to trimming and J lost 2 bases; unmatched junction nucleotides: 8. The CDR3 loop reads CASSVTSGKPTDTQYF. The CDR3 nucleotides read TGTGCCAGCAGTGTAACTAGCGGAAAGCCCACAGATACGCAGTATTTT.

This clone was seen more than once but under ten times. The rearrangement joins TRBV19 to TRBJ2-7; 14 positions agree with TRBD2. Germline loops: CDR1 LNHDA, CDR2 SQIVND (reference sequence). The CDR3 contains 15 residues. Trimming at V came to 7 bases and at J to 5 bases, leaving 7 bases not matched to a gene. This CDR3 reads CASKETSGRAHEQYF. CDR3 bases: TGTGCCAGTAAAGAGACTAGCGGGAGGGCCCACGAGCAGTACTTC.

This clone appeared once. This chain links TRBV14 with TRBJ1-5, with 12 bases matching TRBD1. Trimming cost V 3 bases and J 7 bases; bases outside gene matches: 4. This CDR3 is built from 15 residues. Per the germline V gene, CDR1 is SGHDN and CDR2 is FVKESK. The CDR3: CASSQGQGARQPQHF. The CDR3 DNA is TGTGCCAGCAGCCAGGGACAGGGGGCTCGCCAGCCCCAGCATTTT.

The chain has TRBV4-1 and TRBJ2-1; D perhaps matches TRBD1 (6 bases). Germline CDR1 reads MGHRA; CDR2 reads YSYEKL. The CDR3 is 17 amino acids. Trimming took off 2 bases at V and 7 bases at J, with 21 bases between the two ends. As DNA, the CDR3 is TGCGCCAGCAGCCAAAAGGTAACAGGGCAGGAGGTAAATGAGCAGTTCTTC. Protein: CASSQKVTGQEVNEQFF.

This chain uses TRBV5-1 with TRBJ2-7; 13 positions agree with TRBD2. Looked up from germline, CDR1 is SGHRS and CDR2 is YFSETQ. V gave up 5 bases and J gave up 4 bases; unmatched junction bases: 15. This CDR3 is built from 18 residues. The CDR3 loop reads CASSARTSGSRGGYEQYF. CDR3 nucleotide sequence: TGCGCCAGCAGTGCGAGGACTAGCGGGAGCCGGGGAGGGTACGAGCAGTACTTC.

This clone was detected only a few times. The chain links TRBV2 to TRBJ1-3; weak D call: TRBD1 (5 bases). The CDR3 runs to 15 residues. Trimming stripped 1 base from V and 0 bases from J, with 7 bases between. Germline V gene lookup returns CDR1 SNHLY and CDR2 FYNNEI. This CDR3 is CASSEGQISGNTIYF. CDR3 in DNA: TGTGCCAGCAGTGAAGGACAGATCTCTGGAAACACCATATATTTT.